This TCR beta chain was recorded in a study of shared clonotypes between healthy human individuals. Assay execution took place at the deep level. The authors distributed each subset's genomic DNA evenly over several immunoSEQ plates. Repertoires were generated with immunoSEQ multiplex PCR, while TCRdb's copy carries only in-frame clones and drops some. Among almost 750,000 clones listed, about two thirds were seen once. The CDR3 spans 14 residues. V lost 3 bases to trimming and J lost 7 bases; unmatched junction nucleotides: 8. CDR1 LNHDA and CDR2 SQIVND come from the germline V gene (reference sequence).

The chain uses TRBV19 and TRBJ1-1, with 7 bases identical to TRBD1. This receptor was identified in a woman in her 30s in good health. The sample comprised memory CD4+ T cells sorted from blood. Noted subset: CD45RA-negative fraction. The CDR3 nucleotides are TGTGCCAGTAGTATCATTCAGGGGGAAGATGAAGCTTTCTTT. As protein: CASSIIQGEDEAFF.